Listed below are T cell receptor beta chains from one sample, sequenced in a study of blood T cell repertoires in COVID-19. Some clones are missing from TCRdb's copy, which holds only in-frame ones; the method was immunoSEQ multiplex PCR. The repertoire consists of approximately 350,000 clones, with around 80% occurring once and the leading ten covering 3%. Sequenced input: peripheral blood. The receptors originated from a man aged 25 to 40 with active or convalescent COVID-19. CDR3s include the opening cysteine and the closing phenylalanine or tryptophan. A D gene is named only where the DNA matches it firmly. Part of the rows lack a size; the others show once, few, many or a class for expanded clones.

DNA: TGTGCCAGCAGCTCCGACTTACGTGCCATATATTTT
CDR3: CASSSDLRAIYF
size: few
V: TRBV11-3
D: -
J: TRBJ1-3

DNA: TGTGCCTGGGGCGGACGGACTCTTAACTATGGCTACACCTTC
CDR3: CAWGGRTLNYGYTF
size: -
V: TRBV30
D: -
J: TRBJ1-2

DNA: TGTGCCAGCAGCCTGGGACAGGGGGAACCTTGGGGAGAAAAACTGTTTTTT
CDR3: CASSLGQGEPWGEKLFF
size: -
V: TRBV7-9
D: TRBD1
J: TRBJ1-4

DNA: TGTGCCAGTAGTATAGACGGGGTCGGAGGTTCCTACGAGCAGTACTTC
CDR3: CASSIDGVGGSYEQYF
size: -
V: TRBV19
D: -
J: TRBJ2-7

DNA: TGTGCCAGCAGCCCTGTAAGCGGGGATACCTACGAGCAGTACTTC
CDR3: CASSPVSGDTYEQYF
size: -
V: TRBV7-2
D: TRBD2
J: TRBJ2-7

DNA: TGCAGCGTTGATCCTAGCGGGGCCTCGAGCTCCTACAATGAGCAGTTCTTC
CDR3: CSVDPSGASSSYNEQFF
size: -
V: TRBV29-1
D: TRBD2
J: TRBJ2-1

DNA: TGTGCCAGCCGATCGCCCGCAATCCGGGGGAGTGAGCAGTTCTTC
CDR3: CASRSPAIRGSEQFF
size: once
V: TRBV6-5
D: -
J: TRBJ2-1

DNA: TGCAGCGGCCTGGGACTAGCGGGCTACAATGAGCAGTTCTTC
CDR3: CSGLGLAGYNEQFF
size: -
V: TRBV29-1
D: TRBD2
J: TRBJ2-1

DNA: TGCGCCAGCAGCCAAGGCGTATATTCCCAGGGGGCCTCCTACGAGCAGTACTTC
CDR3: CASSQGVYSQGASYEQYF
size: -
V: TRBV4-1
D: TRBD1
J: TRBJ2-7

DNA: TGTGCCAGCAGCTTATCCACAGGGGACGACGAGCAGTACTTC
CDR3: CASSLSTGDDEQYF
size: once
V: TRBV7-7
D: TRBD1
J: TRBJ2-7

DNA: TGTGCCAGCACAGAGGGAGTGAACGCTTTCTTT
CDR3: CASTEGVNAFF
size: -
V: TRBV6-5
D: -
J: TRBJ1-1

DNA: TGTGCCAGCAGCTTAACGGGTGGGGCCAACGTCCTGACTTTC
CDR3: CASSLTGGANVLTF
size: -
V: TRBV7-9
D: -
J: TRBJ2-6

DNA: TGTGCCATCAACATGGGACAGAAGAATTCACCCCTCCACTTT
CDR3: CAINMGQKNSPLHF
size: -
V: TRBV10-3
D: TRBD1
J: TRBJ1-6

DNA: TGTGCCAGCTGCTCCTGGGACTCTGAATCCTACGAGCAGTACTTC
CDR3: CASCSWDSESYEQYF
size: -
V: TRBV18
D: -
J: TRBJ2-7

DNA: TGCAGCGTTGTGTCGGGGGACTATGGCTACACCTTC
CDR3: CSVVSGDYGYTF
size: -
V: TRBV29-1
D: -
J: TRBJ1-2

DNA: TGTGCCAGCACAGATTTCCCTGGAAACACCATATATTTT
CDR3: CASTDFPGNTIYF
size: -
V: TRBV6-6
D: -
J: TRBJ1-3

DNA: TGTGCCATCACTCCGGGACTAGCGGACAATGAGCAGTTCTTC
CDR3: CAITPGLADNEQFF
size: -
V: TRBV10-3
D: TRBD2
J: TRBJ2-1

DNA: TGTGCCAGTAGTATAGATAGCCAGCGGGGGGTGAGCTACACCTTC
CDR3: CASSIDSQRGVSYTF
size: -
V: TRBV19
D: -
J: TRBJ1-2

DNA: TGTGCCAGCAGCCCTGCAGCAGGACAGGGGACCCCGGAGGATACGCAGTATTTT
CDR3: CASSPAAGQGTPEDTQYF
size: -
V: TRBV2
D: TRBD1
J: TRBJ2-3

DNA: TGTGCCAGCAGCTGGGGACAGGCCTACGAGCAGTACTTC
CDR3: CASSWGQAYEQYF
size: -
V: TRBV7-9
D: TRBD1
J: TRBJ2-7

DNA: TGTGCCTGGAGAATACTTGGCACCATATATTTT
CDR3: CAWRILGTIYF
size: once
V: TRBV30
D: -
J: TRBJ1-3

DNA: TGTGCCACCAGTCCATCGCCCGGGACAGGTAACACCGGGGAGCTGTTTTTT
CDR3: CATSPSPGTGNTGELFF
size: -
V: TRBV24-1
D: TRBD1
J: TRBJ2-2

DNA: TGTGCCAGCAGTCAACACAATAATGAAAAACTGTTTTTT
CDR3: CASSQHNNEKLFF
size: -
V: TRBV12-3/TRBV12-4
D: -
J: TRBJ1-4

DNA: TGTGCCATCAGTGAGCAGTATGCACCCCTCCACTTT
CDR3: CAISEQYAPLHF
size: -
V: TRBV10-3
D: -
J: TRBJ1-6

DNA: TGTGCCAGCAGTGTTGACAGGACTGGAAACACCATATATTTT
CDR3: CASSVDRTGNTIYF
size: -
V: TRBV2
D: -
J: TRBJ1-3

DNA: TGTGCCAGCAGTGTAGCGGGAGAATCTTACGAGCAGTACTTC
CDR3: CASSVAGESYEQYF
size: -
V: TRBV6-1
D: TRBD2
J: TRBJ2-7

DNA: TGTGCCAGCAGCCAAGACGTAGCGGGGGGCGGGAACACCGGGGAGCTGTTTTTT
CDR3: CASSQDVAGGGNTGELFF
size: -
V: TRBV3-1/TRBV3-2
D: TRBD2
J: TRBJ2-2

DNA: TGTGCCAGCAGTCCCGGAAGGGGGGGGACTGAAGCTTTCTTT
CDR3: CASSPGRGGTEAFF
size: few
V: TRBV27
D: -
J: TRBJ1-1

DNA: TGTGCCAGCAGCGCATTGACAGGGGCGGAGGGCTACACCTTC
CDR3: CASSALTGAEGYTF
size: -
V: TRBV9
D: TRBD1
J: TRBJ1-2

DNA: TGTGCCAGCAGCGGCAGGGTGGGCACTGAAGCTTTCTTT
CDR3: CASSGRVGTEAFF
size: -
V: TRBV9
D: -
J: TRBJ1-1

DNA: TGTGCCTGGAGTTTCAGTCCTGTTGGCTACACCTTC
CDR3: CAWSFSPVGYTF
size: -
V: TRBV30
D: -
J: TRBJ1-2

DNA: TGTGCCAGCAGCCCCTGGGGGGGGGCCAATGAGCAGTTCTTC
CDR3: CASSPWGGANEQFF
size: -
V: TRBV5-5
D: -
J: TRBJ2-1

DNA: TGTGCCAGCAGCCGCACTGGCTACGAGCAGTACTTC
CDR3: CASSRTGYEQYF
size: -
V: TRBV6-5
D: -
J: TRBJ2-7

DNA: TGCAGCGTTGAAAGGACAAGGGGTGAAGGCACTGAAGCTTTCTTT
CDR3: CSVERTRGEGTEAFF
size: -
V: TRBV29-1
D: -
J: TRBJ1-1

DNA: TGTGCCAGCAGTCCAGGGGCAGACTGGTATGACAGGGGCAATCAGCCCCAGCATTTT
CDR3: CASSPGADWYDRGNQPQHF
size: -
V: TRBV27
D: TRBD1
J: TRBJ1-5

DNA: TGTGCCAGCAGCCAGACAGGGGGCTGGGAGACCCAGTACTTC
CDR3: CASSQTGGWETQYF
size: -
V: TRBV3-1/TRBV3-2
D: TRBD1
J: TRBJ2-5

DNA: TGTGCCAGCAGTTTATTTTCGTTTGGCAGGGGGGCGTCTGGCTACACCTTC
CDR3: CASSLFSFGRGASGYTF
size: -
V: TRBV28
D: TRBD1
J: TRBJ1-2

DNA: TGTGCCAGCAGTGGCACTAGCGGGAGGAACACCGGGGAGCTGTTTTTT
CDR3: CASSGTSGRNTGELFF
size: -
V: TRBV2
D: TRBD2
J: TRBJ2-2

DNA: TGTGCCAGCAGCGGAGACGGACATGAAGCTTTCTTT
CDR3: CASSGDGHEAFF
size: -
V: TRBV11-3
D: -
J: TRBJ1-1